These 4 T cell receptor beta chains were sequenced from one sample in a study of CD8 T cells in ankylosing spondylitis. MiXCR, applied by TCRdb to the 5' RACE reads, yields one record per CDR3 protein. The sample has some 130,000 distinct CDR3 sequences, roughly 7.7% seen once. What was sequenced was synovial fluid, either unsorted or a sorted T cell fraction (not recorded which). Receptors were obtained from a male donor with ankylosing spondylitis.

This rearrangement joins TRBV4-2 to TRBJ1-4, with 8 bases that match TRBD1. The germline V gene has CDR1 LGHNA and CDR2 YNFKEQ. Trimming at V came to 5 bases and at J to 8 bases, leaving 22 bases not matched to a gene. The CDR3 has 19 amino acids. As DNA, the CDR3 is TGTGCCAGCAGCGTCACCTTGGGGGCTCGGACAGGGAGACGAGAAAAACTGTTTTTT. It translates to CASSVTLGARTGRREKLFF.

This clonotype was recorded many times. V usage is TRBV3-1 and J usage is TRBJ2-3, with D possibly TRBD2 on 5 matching bases. CDR3 size: 16 residues. Per germline, CDR1 LGHDT and CDR2 YNNKEL (reference sequence). The V and J ends lost 1 base and 2 bases respectively, with 13 bases between them. The CDR3 loop is CASSQGVQDFTDTQYF. DNA for the CDR3: TGTGCCAGCAGCCAAGGGGTTCAGGACTTCACAGATACGCAGTATTTT.

This clonotype was detected ten times or more. The rearrangement links TRBV20-1 to TRBJ1-4; TRBD1 might be the D (5 bases). There are 13 residues in the CDR3. The germline gives CDR1 DFQATT, CDR2 SNEGSKA (reference sequence). Trimming took 3 bases from V and 4 from J, leaving 9 bases between them. CDR3 DNA sequence: TGCAGTGCTAGGTGGGGGGTTAATGAAAAACTGTTTTTT. It specifies CSARWGVNEKLFF.

This clonotype was seen repeatedly, ten times or more. The V and J genes are TRBV29-1 and TRBJ2-7; D unclear. V lost 4 bases, J lost 0 bases, and 4 bases lay in between. The CDR3 length is 11 residues. In germline, CDR1 is SQVTM, CDR2 ANQGSEA. The CDR3 bases are TGCAGCGTTGGCGGCTCCTACGAGCAGTACTTC. This translates into CSVGGSYEQYF.